A single sample gave rise to the 12 T cell receptor beta chains below, sequenced in a study of T cell responses to AZD1222 COVID-19 vaccine. Sequenced by immunoSEQ multiplex PCR; TCRdb stores in-frame clones only, minus some. Of tens of thousands of clones listed, more than 70% are singletons. This material consisted of peripheral blood, taken on day 0 of AZD1222 vaccination. Receptors originate from an adult in good health.

This clone was picked up a small number of times. The V gene is TRBV10-2, the J gene TRBJ2-2; 13 bases align to TRBD2. CDR1 and CDR2 from the germline V gene are WSHSY and SAAADI. CDR3 length: 15 amino acids. Trimming removed 6 bases from V and 5 bases from J; junction bases left unmatched: 3. This CDR3 is CASRGLAGITGELFF. In nucleotides, the CDR3 is TGCGCCAGCAGGGGACTAGCGGGGATTACCGGGGAGCTGTTTTTT.

The rearrangement uses TRBV10-1 and TRBJ2-7, with a weak D call TRBD2 (5 bases). Germline lookup yields CDR1 WNHNN and CDR2 SYGVQD (reference sequence). The V end lost 0 bases, the J end lost 7 bases, and 13 bases lay between the germline ends. CDR3 length: 14 residues. CDR3 nucleotide sequence: TGCGCCAGCAGTGAGTCCCTGACGGGGTTGGAGCAGTACTTC. It codes for CASSESLTGLEQYF.

CDR3 coding DNA: TGTGCCAGCAGCCAAGATAGAGTGGCCGGGGAGCTGTTTTTT. Encoded protein: CASSQDRVAGELFF. The V gene is TRBV4-2, the J gene TRBJ2-2, with D unclear. CDR3 length equals 14 residues. CDR1 and CDR2 from the germline V gene are LGHNA and YNFKEQ. With 0 bases removed from V and 6 bases from J, the gap between germline ends came to 8 bases.

The genes are TRBV14 and TRBJ1-4; 8 bases agree with TRBD1. Trimming at V came to 4 bases and at J to 6 bases, leaving 10 bases not matched to a gene. The CDR3 has 16 amino acids. Per the germline V gene, CDR1 is SGHDN and CDR2 is FVKESK. The CDR3: CASSRPRQGLYEKLFF. CDR3 nucleotides: TGTGCCAGCAGCCGCCCGAGACAGGGGCTTTATGAAAAACTGTTTTTT. Using reference TRBV14 and TRBJ1-4 for the parts outside the CDR3, the full variable domain is EAGVTQFPSHSVIEKGQTVTLRCDPISGHDNLYWYRRVMGKEIKFLLHFVKESKQDESGMPNNRFLAERTGGTYSTLKVQPAELEDSGVYFCASSRPRQGLYEKLFFGSGTQLSVL.

This chain connects TRBV24-1 to TRBJ1-2, with a tentative D call TRBD1 (6 bases). V was shortened by 7 bases and J by 4 bases, with 9 bases between the two germline ends. This CDR3 is 12 amino acids long. Germline CDR1 reads KGHDR; CDR2 reads SFDVKD. CDR3 in DNA: TGTGCCACCAGGGACAGTTCCTATGGCTACACCTTC. Amino acids: CATRDSSYGYTF.

The chain is built from TRBV9 and TRBJ1-1; TRBD1 matches at 9 bases. Looked up from germline, CDR1 is SGDLS and CDR2 is YYNGEE. V shed 0 bases and J 5 bases; nucleotides not matched to a gene: 2. The CDR3 is 14 residues long. The CDR3 loop reads CASSVETGGTEAFF. The CDR3 region has the DNA TGTGCCAGCAGCGTAGAGACAGGGGGTACTGAAGCTTTCTTT.

Remarks on this clone: This sample includes further DNA sequences coding for the same CDR3. The rearrangement joins TRBV7-8 to TRBJ1-2, with D tentatively TRBD1 (5 bases). This CDR3 is built from 13 residues. V was shortened by 0 bases and J by 3 bases, with 5 bases between the two germline ends. Germline V gene lookup returns CDR1 SGHVS and CDR2 FQNEAQ. The CDR3 loop reads CASSLAGDYGYTF. The CDR3 DNA sequence: TGTGCCAGCAGCTTAGCGGGGGACTATGGCTACACCTTC. Full variable domain (outside the CDR3, taken from reference TRBV7-8 and TRBJ1-2): GAGVSQSPRYKVAKRGQDVALRCDPISGHVSLFWYQQALGQGPEFLTYFQNEAQLDKSGLPSDRFFAERPEGSVSTLKIQRTQQEDSAVYLCASSLAGDYGYTFGSGTRLTVV.

The chain uses TRBV12-3 or TRBV12-4 and TRBJ2-7; D unclear. Trimming pared 7 bases from V and 4 bases from J, leaving 11 bases between. The CDR3 is 12 amino acids. Here the CDR3 DNA reads TGTGCCAGCAAGGGAAGGGATTACGAGCAGTACTTC. Protein: CASKGRDYEQYF.

The rearrangement uses TRBV27 and TRBJ2-7; 9 nucleotides match TRBD2. V lost 4 bases to trimming and J lost 0 bases; unmatched junction nucleotides: 4. The germline gives CDR1 MNHEY, CDR2 SMNVEV (reference sequence). The CDR3 has 15 residues. Here the CDR3 reads CASSSLAGVSYEQYF. CDR3 DNA: TGTGCCAGCAGTTCCTTAGCGGGGGTCTCCTACGAGCAGTACTTC.

V and J are TRBV18 and TRBJ2-2; 10 bases line up with TRBD1. The CDR3 is made up of 15 amino acids. Germline values: CDR1 KGHSH, CDR2 LQKENI. V lost 4 bases to trimming and J lost 4 bases; unmatched junction nucleotides: 3. For the CDR3, the DNA is TGTGCCAGCTCACAACGGACAGGGGGCACCGGGGAGCTGTTTTTT. Amino acids: CASSQRTGGTGELFF.

The chain carries TRBV19 and TRBJ2-5; 15 bases fit TRBD2. Germline loops: CDR1 LNHDA, CDR2 SQIVND (reference sequence). V gave up 8 bases and J gave up 4 bases; unmatched junction bases: 5. The CDR3 spans 15 residues. The CDR3 DNA follows: TGTGCCAGTGGGACTAGCGGGGGGCAGATAGAGACCCAGTACTTC. It translates to CASGTSGGQIETQYF.

Worth noting for this clone: The germline gene is not matched at one end of the junction; a read error may be the cause. The chain carries TRBV19 and TRBJ1-1; 10 bases match TRBD1. Germline CDR1 LNHDA, CDR2 SQIVND (reference sequence). This CDR3 has 11 residues. DNA of the CDR3: TGTGCCAGTAGTTTAGGACAGGGGGTCGCATTT. The encoded protein is CASSLGQGVAF. Full variable domain (remainder filled in from reference TRBV19 and TRBJ1-1): DGGITQSPKYLFRKEGQNVTLSCEQNLNHDAMYWYRQDPGQGLRLIYYSQIVNDFQKGDIAEGYSVSREKKESFPLTVTSAQKNPTAFYLCASSLGQGVAFGQGTRLTVV.